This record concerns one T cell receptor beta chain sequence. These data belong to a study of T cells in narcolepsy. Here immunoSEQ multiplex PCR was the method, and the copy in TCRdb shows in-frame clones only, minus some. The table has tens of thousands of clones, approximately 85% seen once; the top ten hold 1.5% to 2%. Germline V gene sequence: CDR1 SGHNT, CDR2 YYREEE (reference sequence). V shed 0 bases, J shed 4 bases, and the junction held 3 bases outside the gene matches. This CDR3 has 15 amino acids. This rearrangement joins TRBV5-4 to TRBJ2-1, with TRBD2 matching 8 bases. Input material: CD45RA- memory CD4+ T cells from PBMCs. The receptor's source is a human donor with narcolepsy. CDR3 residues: CASSLAGGVYNEQFF. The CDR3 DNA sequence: TGTGCCAGCAGCTTGGCCGGGGGGGTATACAATGAGCAGTTCTTC.